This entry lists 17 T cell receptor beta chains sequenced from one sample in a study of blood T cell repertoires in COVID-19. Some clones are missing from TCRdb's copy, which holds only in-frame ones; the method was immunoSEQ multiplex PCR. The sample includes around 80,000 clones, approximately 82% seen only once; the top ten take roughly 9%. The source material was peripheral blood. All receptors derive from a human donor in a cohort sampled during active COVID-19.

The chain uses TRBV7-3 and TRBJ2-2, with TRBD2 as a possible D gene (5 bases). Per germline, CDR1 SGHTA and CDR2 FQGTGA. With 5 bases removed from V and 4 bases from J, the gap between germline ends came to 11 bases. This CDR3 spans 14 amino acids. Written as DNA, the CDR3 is TGTGCCAGCAGCCCAAGCGGAACCACCGGGGAGCTGTTTTTT. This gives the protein CASSPSGTTGELFF. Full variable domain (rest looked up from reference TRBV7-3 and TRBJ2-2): GAGVSQTPSNKVTEKGKYVELRCDPISGHTALYWYRQSLGQGPEFLIYFQGTGAADDSGLPNDRFFAVRPEGSVSTLKIQRTERGDSAVYLCASSPSGTTGELFFGEGSRLTVL.

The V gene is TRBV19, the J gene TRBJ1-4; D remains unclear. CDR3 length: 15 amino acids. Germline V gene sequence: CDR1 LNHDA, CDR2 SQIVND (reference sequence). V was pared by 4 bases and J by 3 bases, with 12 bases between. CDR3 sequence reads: CASSTFVTANEKLFF. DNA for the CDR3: TGTGCCAGTAGTACCTTCGTTACGGCTAATGAAAAACTGTTTTTT.

CDR3 loop: CASSPTVIYGYTF. Written as DNA, the CDR3 is TGTGCCAGCAGTCCGACAGTCATCTATGGCTACACCTTC. The chain joins TRBV6-5 to TRBJ1-2, with a weak D call TRBD1 (5 bases). This CDR3 region has 13 residues. Germline values: CDR1 MNHEY, CDR2 SVGAGI. Trimming took 5 bases from V and 4 from J, leaving 11 bases between them.

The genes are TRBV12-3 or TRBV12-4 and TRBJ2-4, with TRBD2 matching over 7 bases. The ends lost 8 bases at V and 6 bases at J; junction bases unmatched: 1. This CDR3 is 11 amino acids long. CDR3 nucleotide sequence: TGTGCCAGCGGGAGGGGAAACATTCAGTACTTC. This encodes CASGRGNIQYF.

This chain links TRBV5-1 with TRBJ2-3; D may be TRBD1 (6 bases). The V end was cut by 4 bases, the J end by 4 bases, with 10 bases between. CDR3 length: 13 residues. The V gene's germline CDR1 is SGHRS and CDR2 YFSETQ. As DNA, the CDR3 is TGCGCCAGCAGCGCAGGGGCCGCAGATACGCAGTATTTT. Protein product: CASSAGAADTQYF.

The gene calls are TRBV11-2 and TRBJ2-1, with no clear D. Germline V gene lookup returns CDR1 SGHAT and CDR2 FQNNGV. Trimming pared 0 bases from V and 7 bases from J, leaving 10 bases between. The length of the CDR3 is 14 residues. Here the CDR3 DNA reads TGTGCCAGCAGCTTAGAATCGGGTTCGAATGAGCAGTTCTTC. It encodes CASSLESGSNEQFF.

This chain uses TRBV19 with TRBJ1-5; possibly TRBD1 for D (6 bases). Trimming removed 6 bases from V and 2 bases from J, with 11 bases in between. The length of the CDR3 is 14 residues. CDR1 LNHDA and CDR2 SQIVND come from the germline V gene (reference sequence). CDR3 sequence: CASRPPGGNQPQHF. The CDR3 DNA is TGTGCCAGTAGACCCCCAGGGGGCAATCAGCCCCAGCATTTT.

The CDR3 reads CASSFQLAANYEQYF. The CDR3 DNA reads TGCGCCAGCAGCTTCCAACTAGCGGCCAACTACGAGCAGTACTTC. This rearrangement joins TRBV5-1 to TRBJ2-7, with 8 bases matching TRBD2. The CDR3 sequence is 15 residues long. CDR1 is SGHRS, CDR2 YFSETQ, per germline. V was clipped by 2 bases and J by 3 bases; unmatched bases: 7. Combining the CDR3 with reference TRBV5-1 and TRBJ2-7 gives the whole variable domain KAGVTQTPRYLIKTRGQQVTLSCSPISGHRSVSWYQQTPGQGLQFLFEYFSETQRNKGNFPGRFSGRQFSNSRSEMNVSTLELGDSALYLCASSFQLAANYEQYFGPGTRLTVT.

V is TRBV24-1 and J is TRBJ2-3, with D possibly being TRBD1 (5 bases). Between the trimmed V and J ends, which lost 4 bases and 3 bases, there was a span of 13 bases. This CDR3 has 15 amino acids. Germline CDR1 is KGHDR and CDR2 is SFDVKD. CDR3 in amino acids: CATSDAARDTDTQYF. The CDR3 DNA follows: TGTGCCACCAGTGACGCCGCCAGGGATACAGATACGCAGTATTTT.

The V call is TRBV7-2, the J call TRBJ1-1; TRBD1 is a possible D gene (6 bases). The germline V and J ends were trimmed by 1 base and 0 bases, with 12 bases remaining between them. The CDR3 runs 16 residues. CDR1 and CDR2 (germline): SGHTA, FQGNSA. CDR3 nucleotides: TGTGCCAGCAGCTTAGACCTCGGACAGTTGAACACTGAAGCTTTCTTT. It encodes CASSLDLGQLNTEAFF. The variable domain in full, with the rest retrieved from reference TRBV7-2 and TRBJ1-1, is GAGVSQSPSNKVTEKGKDVELRCDPISGHTALYWYRQSLGQGLEFLIYFQGNSAPDKSGLPSDRFSAERTGGSVSTLTIQRTQQEDSAVYLCASSLDLGQLNTEAFFGQGTRLTVV.

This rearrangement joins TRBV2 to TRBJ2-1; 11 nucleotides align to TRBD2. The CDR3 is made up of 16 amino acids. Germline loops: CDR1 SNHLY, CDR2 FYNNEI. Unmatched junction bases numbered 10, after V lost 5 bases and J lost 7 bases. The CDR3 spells CASSRQGLAGGNEQFF. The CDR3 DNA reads TGTGCCAGCAGTCGCCAAGGTCTAGCGGGAGGAAATGAGCAGTTCTTC.

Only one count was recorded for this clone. CDR3 residues: CASSLTSGAGTDTQYF. As DNA, the CDR3 is TGTGCCAGCAGCTTAACTAGCGGGGCAGGCACAGATACGCAGTATTTT. The chain is built from TRBV7-3 and TRBJ2-3; 8 positions match TRBD2. The CDR3 extends over 16 amino acids. From germline, CDR1 is SGHTA and CDR2 FQGTGA. The junction had 3 bases not matched to a gene; V was cut back by 0 bases and J by 1 base.

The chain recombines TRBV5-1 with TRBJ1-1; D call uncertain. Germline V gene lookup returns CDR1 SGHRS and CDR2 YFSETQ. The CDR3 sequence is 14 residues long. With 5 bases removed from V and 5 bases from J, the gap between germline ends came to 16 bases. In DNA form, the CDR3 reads TGCGCCAGCAGTCTCTACCTGGGAGGAACTGAAGCTTTCTTT. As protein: CASSLYLGGTEAFF.

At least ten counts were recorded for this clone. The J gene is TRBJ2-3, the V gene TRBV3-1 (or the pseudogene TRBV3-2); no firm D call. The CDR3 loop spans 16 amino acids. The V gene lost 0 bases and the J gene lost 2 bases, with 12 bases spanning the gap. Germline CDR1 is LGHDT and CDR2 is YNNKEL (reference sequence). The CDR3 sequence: CASSQDLGGYTDTQYF. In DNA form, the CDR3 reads TGTGCCAGCAGCCAAGATCTAGGCGGATACACAGATACGCAGTATTTT.

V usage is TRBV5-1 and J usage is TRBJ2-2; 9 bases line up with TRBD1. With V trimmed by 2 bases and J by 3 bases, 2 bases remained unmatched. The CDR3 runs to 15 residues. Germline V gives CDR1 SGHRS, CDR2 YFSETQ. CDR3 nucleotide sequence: TGCGCCAGCAGCTTACGGACAGGGGACACCGGGGAGCTGTTTTTT. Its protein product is CASSLRTGDTGELFF.

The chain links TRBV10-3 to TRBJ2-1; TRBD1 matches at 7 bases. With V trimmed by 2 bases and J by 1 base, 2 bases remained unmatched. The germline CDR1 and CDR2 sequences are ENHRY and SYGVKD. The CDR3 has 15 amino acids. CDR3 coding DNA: TGTGCCATCAGTGAGGCAGGGGGATCCTACAATGAGCAGTTCTTC. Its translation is CAISEAGGSYNEQFF.

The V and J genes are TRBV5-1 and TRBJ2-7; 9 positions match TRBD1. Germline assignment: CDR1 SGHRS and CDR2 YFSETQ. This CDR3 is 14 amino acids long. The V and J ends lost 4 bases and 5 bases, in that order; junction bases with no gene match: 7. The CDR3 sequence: CASSLQGARDEQYF. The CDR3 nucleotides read TGCGCCAGCAGCCTACAGGGGGCACGGGACGAGCAGTACTTC. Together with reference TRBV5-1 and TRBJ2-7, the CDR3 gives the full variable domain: KAGVTQTPRYLIKTRGQQVTLSCSPISGHRSVSWYQQTPGQGLQFLFEYFSETQRNKGNFPGRFSGRQFSNSRSEMNVSTLELGDSALYLCASSLQGARDEQYFGPGTRLTVT.